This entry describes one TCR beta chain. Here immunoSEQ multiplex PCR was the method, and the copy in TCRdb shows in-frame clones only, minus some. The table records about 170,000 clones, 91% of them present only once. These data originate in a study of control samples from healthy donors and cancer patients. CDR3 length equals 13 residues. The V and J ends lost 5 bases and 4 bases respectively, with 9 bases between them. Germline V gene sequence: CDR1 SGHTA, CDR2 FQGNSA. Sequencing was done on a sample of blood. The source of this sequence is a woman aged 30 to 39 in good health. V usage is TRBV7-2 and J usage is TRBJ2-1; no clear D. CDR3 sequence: CASSPYNYNEQFF. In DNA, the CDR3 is TGTGCCAGCAGCCCATACAATTACAATGAGCAGTTCTTC.